This TCR beta chain was retrieved from a study of blood T cell repertoires in COVID-19. This clone occurred once. Germline V lookup: CDR1 SGHAT, CDR2 FQNNGV. The CDR3 sequence is 15 residues long. Between the trimmed V and J ends, which lost 0 bases and 0 bases, there was a span of 8 bases. The table came from immunoSEQ multiplex PCR; TCRdb's copy has only in-frame clones and leaves some out. Among hundreds of thousands of clones listed, approximately 86% were seen once. The sequencing input was peripheral blood. The chain joins TRBV11-2 to TRBJ1-1; tentative D call: TRBD1 (6 bases). The receptor was isolated from a human donor in a cohort sampled during active COVID-19. The CDR3 DNA reads as TGTGCCAGCAGCTTAGAGGGACATTTGAACACTGAAGCTTTCTTT. Its translation: CASSLEGHLNTEAFF.